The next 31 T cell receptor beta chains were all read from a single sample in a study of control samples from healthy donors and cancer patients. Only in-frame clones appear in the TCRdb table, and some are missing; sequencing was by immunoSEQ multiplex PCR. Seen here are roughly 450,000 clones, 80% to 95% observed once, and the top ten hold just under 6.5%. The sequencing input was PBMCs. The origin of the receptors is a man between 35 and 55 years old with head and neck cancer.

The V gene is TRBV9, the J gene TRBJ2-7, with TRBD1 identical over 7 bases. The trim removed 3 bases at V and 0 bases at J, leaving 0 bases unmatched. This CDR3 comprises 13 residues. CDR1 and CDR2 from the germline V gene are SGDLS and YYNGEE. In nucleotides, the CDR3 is TGTGCCAGCAGCGGGGACAGCTCCTACGAGCAGTACTTC. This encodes CASSGDSSYEQYF. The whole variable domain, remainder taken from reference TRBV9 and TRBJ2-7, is DSGVTQTPKHLITATGQRVTLRCSPRSGDLSVYWYQQSLDQGLQFLIQYYNGEERAKGNILERFSAQQFPDLHSELNLSSLELGDSALYFCASSGDSSYEQYFGPGTRLTVT.

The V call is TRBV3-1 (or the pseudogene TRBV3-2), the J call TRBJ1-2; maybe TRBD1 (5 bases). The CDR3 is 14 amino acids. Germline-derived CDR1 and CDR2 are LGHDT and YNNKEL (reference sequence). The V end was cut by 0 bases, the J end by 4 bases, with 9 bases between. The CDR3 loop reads CASSQDAGTYGYTF. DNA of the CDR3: TGTGCCAGCAGCCAAGACGCAGGGACCTATGGCTACACCTTC.

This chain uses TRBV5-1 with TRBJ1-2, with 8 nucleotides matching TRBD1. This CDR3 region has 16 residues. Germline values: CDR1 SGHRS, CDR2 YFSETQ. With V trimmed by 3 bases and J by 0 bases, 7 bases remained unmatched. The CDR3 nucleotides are TGCGCCAGCAGCTGGAACAGGGGGACCGCTAACTATGGCTACACCTTC. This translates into CASSWNRGTANYGYTF.

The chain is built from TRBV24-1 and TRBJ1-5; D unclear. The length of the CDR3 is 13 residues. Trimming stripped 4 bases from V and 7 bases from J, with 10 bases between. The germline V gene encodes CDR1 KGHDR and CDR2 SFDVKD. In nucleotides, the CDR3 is TGTGCCACCAGTGACGGATCGTGGCAGCCCCAGCATTTT. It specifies CATSDGSWQPQHF.

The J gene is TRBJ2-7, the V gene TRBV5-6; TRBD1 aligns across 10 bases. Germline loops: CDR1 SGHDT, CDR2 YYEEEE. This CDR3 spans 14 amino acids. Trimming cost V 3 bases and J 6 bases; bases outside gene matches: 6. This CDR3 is CASSSDRGMGEQYF. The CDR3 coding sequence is TGTGCCAGCAGCTCGGACAGGGGGATGGGCGAGCAGTACTTC.

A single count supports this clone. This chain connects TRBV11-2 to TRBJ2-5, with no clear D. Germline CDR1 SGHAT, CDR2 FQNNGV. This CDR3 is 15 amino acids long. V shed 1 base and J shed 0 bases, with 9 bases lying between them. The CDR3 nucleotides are TGTGCCAGCAGCTTAGGGCGGCTAGACCAAGAGACCCAGTACTTC. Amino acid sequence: CASSLGRLDQETQYF.

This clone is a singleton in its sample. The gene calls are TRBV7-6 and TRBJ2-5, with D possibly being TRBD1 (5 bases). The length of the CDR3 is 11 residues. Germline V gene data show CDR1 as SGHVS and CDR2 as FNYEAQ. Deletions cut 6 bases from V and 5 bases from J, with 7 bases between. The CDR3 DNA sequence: TGTGCCAGCAGAGCAGGGGAGACCCAGTACTTC. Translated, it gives CASRAGETQYF.

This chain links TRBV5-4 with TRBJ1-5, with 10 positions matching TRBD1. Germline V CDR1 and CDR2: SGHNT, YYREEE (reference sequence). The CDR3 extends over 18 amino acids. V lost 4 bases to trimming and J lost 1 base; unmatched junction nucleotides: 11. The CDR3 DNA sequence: TGTGCCAGCAGCATTAGAGGACAGGGGGAGGCGAGCAATCAGCCCCAGCATTTT. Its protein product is CASSIRGQGEASNQPQHF. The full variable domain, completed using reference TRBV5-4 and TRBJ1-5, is ETGVTQSPTHLIKTRGQQVTLRCSSQSGHNTVSWYQQALGQGPQFIFQYYREEENGRGNFPPRFSGLQFPNYSSELNVNALELDDSALYLCASSIRGQGEASNQPQHFGDGTRLSIL.

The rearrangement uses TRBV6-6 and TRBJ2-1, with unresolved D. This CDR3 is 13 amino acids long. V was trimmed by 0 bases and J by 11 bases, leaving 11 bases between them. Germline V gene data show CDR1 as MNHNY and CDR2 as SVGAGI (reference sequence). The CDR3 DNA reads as TGTGCCAGCAGTTACTCGAGTGGGCAGAAGCAGTTCTTC. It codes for CASSYSSGQKQFF.

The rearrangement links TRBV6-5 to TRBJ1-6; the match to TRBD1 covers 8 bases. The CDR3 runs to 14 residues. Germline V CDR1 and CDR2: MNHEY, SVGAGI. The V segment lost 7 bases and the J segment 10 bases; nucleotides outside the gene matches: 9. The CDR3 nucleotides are TGTGCCAGCACCCAGGACAGGGTCGGATCACCCCTCCACTTT. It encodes CASTQDRVGSPLHF.

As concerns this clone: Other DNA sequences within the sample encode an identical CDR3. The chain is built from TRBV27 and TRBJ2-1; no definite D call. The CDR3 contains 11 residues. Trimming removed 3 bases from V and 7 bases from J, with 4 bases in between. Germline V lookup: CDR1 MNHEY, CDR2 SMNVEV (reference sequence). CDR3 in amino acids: CASSLGNEQFF. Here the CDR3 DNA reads TGTGCCAGCAGTTTGGGAAATGAGCAGTTCTTC.

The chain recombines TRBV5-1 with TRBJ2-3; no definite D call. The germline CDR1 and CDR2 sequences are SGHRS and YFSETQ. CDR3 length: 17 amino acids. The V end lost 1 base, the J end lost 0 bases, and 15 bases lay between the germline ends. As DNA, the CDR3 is TGCGCCAGCAGCTTGAGAAATGAAGGTAGAAGCACAGATACGCAGTATTTT. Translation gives CASSLRNEGRSTDTQYF.

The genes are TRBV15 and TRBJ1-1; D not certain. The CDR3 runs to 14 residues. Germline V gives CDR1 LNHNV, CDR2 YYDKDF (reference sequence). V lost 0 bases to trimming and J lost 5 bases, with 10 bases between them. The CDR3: CATSREIEGTEAFF. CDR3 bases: TGTGCCACCAGCAGAGAGATTGAAGGGACTGAAGCTTTCTTT. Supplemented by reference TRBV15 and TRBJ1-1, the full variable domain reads DAMVIQNPRYQVTQFGKPVTLSCSQTLNHNVMYWYQQKSSQAPKLLFHYYDKDFNNEADTPDNFQSRRPNTSFCFLDIRSPGLGDTAMYLCATSREIEGTEAFFGQGTRLTVV.

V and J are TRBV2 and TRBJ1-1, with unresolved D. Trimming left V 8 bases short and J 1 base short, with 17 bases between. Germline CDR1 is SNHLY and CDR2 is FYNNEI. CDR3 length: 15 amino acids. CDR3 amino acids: CASGRTTWENTEAFF. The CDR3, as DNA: TGTGCCAGCGGTAGGACGACGTGGGAGAACACTGAAGCTTTCTTT.

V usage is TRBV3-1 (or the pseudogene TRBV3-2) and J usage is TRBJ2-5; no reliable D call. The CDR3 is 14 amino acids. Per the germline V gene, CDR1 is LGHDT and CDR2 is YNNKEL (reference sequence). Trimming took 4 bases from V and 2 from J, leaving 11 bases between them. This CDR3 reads CASSPHLGQETQYF. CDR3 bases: TGTGCCAGCAGCCCCCACCTAGGACAAGAGACCCAGTACTTC.

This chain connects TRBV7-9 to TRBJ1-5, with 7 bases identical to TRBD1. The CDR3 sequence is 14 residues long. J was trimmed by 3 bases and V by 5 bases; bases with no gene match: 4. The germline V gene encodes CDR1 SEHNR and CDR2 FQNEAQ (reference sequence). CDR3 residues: CASSAGGDNQPQHF. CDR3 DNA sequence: TGTGCCAGCAGCGCAGGGGGGGACAATCAGCCCCAGCATTTT. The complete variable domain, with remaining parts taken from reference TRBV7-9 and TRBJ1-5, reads DTGVSQNPRHKITKRGQNVTFRCDPISEHNRLYWYRQTLGQGPEFLTYFQNEAQLEKSRLLSDRFSAERPKGSFSTLEIQRTEQGDSAMYLCASSAGGDNQPQHFGDGTRLSIL.

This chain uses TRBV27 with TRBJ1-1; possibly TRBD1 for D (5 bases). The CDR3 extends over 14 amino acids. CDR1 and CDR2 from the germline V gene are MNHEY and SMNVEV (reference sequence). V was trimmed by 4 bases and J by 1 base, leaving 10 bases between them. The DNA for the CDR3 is TGTGCCAGCAGTTCTATCGGGGGGAACACTGAAGCTTTCTTT. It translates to CASSSIGGNTEAFF.

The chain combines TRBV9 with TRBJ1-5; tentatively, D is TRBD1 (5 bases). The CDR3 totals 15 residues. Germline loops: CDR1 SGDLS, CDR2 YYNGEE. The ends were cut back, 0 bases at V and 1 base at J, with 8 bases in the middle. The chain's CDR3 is CASSVGDGSNQPQHF. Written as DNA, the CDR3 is TGTGCCAGCAGCGTAGGGGACGGCAGCAATCAGCCCCAGCATTTT.

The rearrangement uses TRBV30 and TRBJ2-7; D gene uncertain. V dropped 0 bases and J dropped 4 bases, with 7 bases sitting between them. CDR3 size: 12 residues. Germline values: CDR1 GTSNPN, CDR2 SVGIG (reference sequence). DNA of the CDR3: TGTGCCTGGAGTGTTAGGGTGTACGAGCAGTACTTC. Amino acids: CAWSVRVYEQYF.

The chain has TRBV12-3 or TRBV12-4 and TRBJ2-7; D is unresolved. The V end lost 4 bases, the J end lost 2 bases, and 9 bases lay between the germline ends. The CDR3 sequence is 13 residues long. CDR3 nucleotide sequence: TGTGCCAGCAGTTATAGAGGACCCTACGAGCAGTACTTC. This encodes CASSYRGPYEQYF.

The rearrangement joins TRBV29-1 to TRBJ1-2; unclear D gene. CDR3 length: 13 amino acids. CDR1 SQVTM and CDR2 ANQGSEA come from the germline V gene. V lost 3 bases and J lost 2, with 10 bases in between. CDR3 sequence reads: CSVDLGPNYGYTF. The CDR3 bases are TGCAGCGTTGATCTTGGGCCAAACTATGGCTACACCTTC.

The CDR3 loop reads CASSYYRTENYGYTF. CDR3 DNA: TGTGCCAGCAGCTACTACCGGACAGAAAACTATGGCTACACCTTC. The J gene is TRBJ1-2, the V gene TRBV7-9, with D possibly TRBD1 on 6 matching bases. The CDR3 covers 15 residues. The V end was cut by 4 bases, the J end by 2 bases, with 14 bases between. Germline V gene data show CDR1 as SEHNR and CDR2 as FQNEAQ (reference sequence).

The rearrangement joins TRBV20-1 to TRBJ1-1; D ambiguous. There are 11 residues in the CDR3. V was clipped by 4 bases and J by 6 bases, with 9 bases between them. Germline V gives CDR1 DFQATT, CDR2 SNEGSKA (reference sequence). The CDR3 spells CSATGSAEAFF. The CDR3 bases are TGCAGTGCTACGGGGTCGGCTGAAGCTTTCTTT.

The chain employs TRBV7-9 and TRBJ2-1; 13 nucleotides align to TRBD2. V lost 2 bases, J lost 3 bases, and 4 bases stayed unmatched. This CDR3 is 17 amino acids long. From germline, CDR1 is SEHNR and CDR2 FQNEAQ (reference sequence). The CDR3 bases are TGTGCCAGCAGCTTACGGACTAGCGGGAGCGTCTACAATGAGCAGTTCTTC. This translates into CASSLRTSGSVYNEQFF.

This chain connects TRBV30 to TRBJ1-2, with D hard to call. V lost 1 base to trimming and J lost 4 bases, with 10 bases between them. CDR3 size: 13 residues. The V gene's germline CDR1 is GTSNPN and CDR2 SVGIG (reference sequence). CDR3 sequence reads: CAWSEQRIYGYTF. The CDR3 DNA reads TGTGCCTGGAGTGAACAGAGGATCTATGGCTACACCTTC.

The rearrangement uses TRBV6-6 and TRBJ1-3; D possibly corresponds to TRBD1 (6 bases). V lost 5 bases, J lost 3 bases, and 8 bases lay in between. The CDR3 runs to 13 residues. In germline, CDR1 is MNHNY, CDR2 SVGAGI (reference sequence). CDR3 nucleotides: TGTGCCAGCAGTACAGGGTTTGGAAACACCATATATTTT. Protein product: CASSTGFGNTIYF.

The CDR3 loop reads CATRGGGAGYGYTF. The DNA of the CDR3 is TGTGCCACGCGGGGAGGGGGCGCGGGCTATGGCTACACCTTC. The rearrangement joins TRBV10-3 to TRBJ1-2; TRBD1 aligns across 7 bases. CDR1 is ENHRY and CDR2 is SYGVKD in the germline V gene. J lost 4 bases, V lost 10 bases, and 12 bases had no gene match. The CDR3 covers 14 residues.

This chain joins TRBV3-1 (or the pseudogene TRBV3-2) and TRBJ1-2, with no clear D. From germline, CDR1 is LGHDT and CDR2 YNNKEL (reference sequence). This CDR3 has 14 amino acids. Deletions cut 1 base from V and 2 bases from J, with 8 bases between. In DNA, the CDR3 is TGTGCCAGCAGCCAAGGGGGTCAGAACTATGGCTACACCTTC. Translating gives CASSQGGQNYGYTF.

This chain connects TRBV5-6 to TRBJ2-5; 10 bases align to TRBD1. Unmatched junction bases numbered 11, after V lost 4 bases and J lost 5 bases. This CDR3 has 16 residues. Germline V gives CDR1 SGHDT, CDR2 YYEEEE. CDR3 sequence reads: CASSQGVGQGVETQYF. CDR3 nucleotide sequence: TGTGCCAGCAGCCAAGGCGTTGGACAGGGGGTTGAGACCCAGTACTTC.

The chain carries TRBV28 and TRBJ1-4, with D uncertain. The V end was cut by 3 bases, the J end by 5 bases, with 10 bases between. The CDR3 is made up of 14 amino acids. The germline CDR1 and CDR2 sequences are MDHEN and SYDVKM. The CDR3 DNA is TGTGCCAGCAGTTTGAGTCAGCCGAATGAAAAACTGTTTTTT. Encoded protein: CASSLSQPNEKLFF. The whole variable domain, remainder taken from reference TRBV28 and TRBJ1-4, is DVKVTQSSRYLVKRTGEKVFLECVQDMDHENMFWYRQDPGLGLRLIYFSYDVKMKEKGDIPEGYSVSREKKERFSLILESASTNQTSMYLCASSLSQPNEKLFFGSGTQLSVL.

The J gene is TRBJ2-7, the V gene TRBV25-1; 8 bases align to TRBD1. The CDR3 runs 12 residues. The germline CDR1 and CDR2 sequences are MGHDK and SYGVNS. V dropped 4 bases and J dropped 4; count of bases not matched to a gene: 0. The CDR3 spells CASSGTGYEQYF. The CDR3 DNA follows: TGTGCCAGCAGTGGGACAGGGTACGAGCAGTACTTC.